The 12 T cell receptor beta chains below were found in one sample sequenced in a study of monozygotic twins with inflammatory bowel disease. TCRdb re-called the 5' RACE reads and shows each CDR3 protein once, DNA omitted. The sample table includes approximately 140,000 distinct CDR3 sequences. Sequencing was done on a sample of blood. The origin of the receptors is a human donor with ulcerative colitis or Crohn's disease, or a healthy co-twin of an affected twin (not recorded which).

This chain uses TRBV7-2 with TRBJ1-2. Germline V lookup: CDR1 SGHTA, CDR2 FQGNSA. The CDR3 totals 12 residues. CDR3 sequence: CASRRQEDGYTF.

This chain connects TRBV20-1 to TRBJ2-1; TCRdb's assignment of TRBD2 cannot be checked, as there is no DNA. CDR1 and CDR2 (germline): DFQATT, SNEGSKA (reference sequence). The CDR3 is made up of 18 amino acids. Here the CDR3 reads CSAGKIFSGGASYNEQFF.

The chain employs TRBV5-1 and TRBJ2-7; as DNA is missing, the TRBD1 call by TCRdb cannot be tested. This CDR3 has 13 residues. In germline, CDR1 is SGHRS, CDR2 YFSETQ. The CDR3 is CASAPGQVYEQYF. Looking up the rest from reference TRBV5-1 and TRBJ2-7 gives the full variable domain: KAGVTQTPRYLIKTRGQQVTLSCSPISGHRSVSWYQQTPGQGLQFLFEYFSETQRNKGNFPGRFSGRQFSNSRSEMNVSTLELGDSALYLCASAPGQVYEQYFGPGTRLTVT.

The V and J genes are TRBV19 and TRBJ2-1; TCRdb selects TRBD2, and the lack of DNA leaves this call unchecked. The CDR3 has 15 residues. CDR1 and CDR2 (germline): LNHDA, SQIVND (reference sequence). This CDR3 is CASSLTGLAIDEQFF.

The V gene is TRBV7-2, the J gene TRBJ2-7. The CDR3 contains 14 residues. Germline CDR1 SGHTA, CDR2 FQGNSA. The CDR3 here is CASSLDTATYEQYF.

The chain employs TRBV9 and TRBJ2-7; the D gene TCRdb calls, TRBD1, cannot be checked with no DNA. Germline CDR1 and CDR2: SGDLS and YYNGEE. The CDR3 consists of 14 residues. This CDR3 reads CASSIPDSTYEQYF.

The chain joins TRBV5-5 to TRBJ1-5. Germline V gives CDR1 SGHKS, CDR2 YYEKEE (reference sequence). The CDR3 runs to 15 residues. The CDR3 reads CASSFGEITNQPQHF.

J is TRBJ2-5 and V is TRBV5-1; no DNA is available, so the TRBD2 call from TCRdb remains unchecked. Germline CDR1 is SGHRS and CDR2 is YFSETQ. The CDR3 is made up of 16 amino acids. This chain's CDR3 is CASSYWGGRSQETQYF. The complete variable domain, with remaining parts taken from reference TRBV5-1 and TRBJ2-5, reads KAGVTQTPRYLIKTRGQQVTLSCSPISGHRSVSWYQQTPGQGLQFLFEYFSETQRNKGNFPGRFSGRQFSNSRSEMNVSTLELGDSALYLCASSYWGGRSQETQYFGPGTRLLVL.

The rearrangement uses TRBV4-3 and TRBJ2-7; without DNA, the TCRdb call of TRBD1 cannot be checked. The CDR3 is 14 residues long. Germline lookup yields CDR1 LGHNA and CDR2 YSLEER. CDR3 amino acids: CASSTGTGHYEQYF.

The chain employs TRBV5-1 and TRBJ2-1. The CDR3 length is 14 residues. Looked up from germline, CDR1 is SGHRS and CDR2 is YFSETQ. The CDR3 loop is CASSFLSSYNEQFF.

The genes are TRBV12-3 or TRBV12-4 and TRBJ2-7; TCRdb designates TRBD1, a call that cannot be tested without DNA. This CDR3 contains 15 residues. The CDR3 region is CASSPVDGGLFEQYF.

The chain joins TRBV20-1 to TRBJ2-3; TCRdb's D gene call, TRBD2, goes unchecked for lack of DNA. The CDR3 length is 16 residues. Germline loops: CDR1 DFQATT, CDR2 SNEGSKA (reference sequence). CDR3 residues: CSASEWTSGPTDTQYF.